One and the same sample provided the 17 T cell receptor beta chains below, sequenced in a study of blood T cell repertoires in COVID-19. Sequencing was performed with immunoSEQ multiplex PCR; in TCRdb, only in-frame clones are kept and a portion is missing. The sample includes under 300,000 clones, 70% to 90% of them seen just once. The sample taken for sequencing was peripheral blood. These receptor sequences come from a man between 60 and 70 years old with acute or convalescent COVID-19.

This clone was counted only a few times. The chain links TRBV5-1 to TRBJ1-5; TRBD1 matches at 9 bases. V lost 4 bases, J lost 0 bases, and 5 bases stayed unmatched. CDR3 length: 16 amino acids. In germline, CDR1 is SGHRS, CDR2 YFSETQ. CDR3 amino acids: CASSPQGADSNQPQHF. The CDR3 coding sequence is TGCGCCAGCAGCCCACAGGGGGCGGATAGCAATCAGCCCCAGCATTTT.

This clone came up once. V is TRBV7-3 and J is TRBJ2-3; D call uncertain. CDR3 length equals 17 residues. Germline loops: CDR1 SGHTA, CDR2 FQGTGA. V lost 1 base, J lost 4 bases, and 18 bases lay in between. The CDR3 coding sequence is TGTGCCAGCAGCTTAAGAAGTGTCGGCCAGCAGGCAGATACGCAGTATTTT. The encoded protein is CASSLRSVGQQADTQYF.

The V gene is TRBV25-1, the J gene TRBJ1-2; possible D gene TRBD1, 5 bases. CDR1 and CDR2 (germline): MGHDK, SYGVNS. The CDR3 loop spans 13 amino acids. The germline V and J ends were trimmed by 6 bases and 4 bases, with 12 bases remaining between them. CDR3 bases: TGTGCCAGCAGCCTCGCCAGGGCCTATGGCTACACCTTC. As protein: CASSLARAYGYTF.

The gene calls are TRBV18 and TRBJ1-2; D might be TRBD1 (5 bases). The germline V gene has CDR1 KGHSH and CDR2 LQKENI. CDR3 size: 13 residues. Trimming removed 2 bases from V and 3 bases from J, with 7 bases in between. The CDR3 sequence: CASSPAGHYGYTF. The DNA for the CDR3 is TGTGCCAGCTCACCAGCGGGGCACTATGGCTACACCTTC. Supplemented by reference TRBV18 and TRBJ1-2, the full variable domain reads NAGVMQNPRHLVRRRGQEARLRCSPMKGHSHVYWYRQLPEEGLKFMVYLQKENIIDESGMPKERFSAEFPKEGPSILRIQQVVRGDSAAYFCASSPAGHYGYTFGSGTRLTVV.

This clone has more than one count but fewer than ten. The rearrangement joins TRBV18 to TRBJ2-7; D is perhaps TRBD1 (6 bases). V lost 3 bases and J lost 0, with 6 bases in between. Germline lookup yields CDR1 KGHSH and CDR2 LQKENI. There are 13 residues in the CDR3. CDR3 bases: TGTGCCAGCTCACCGGACAGCTCCTACGAGCAGTACTTC. The encoded protein is CASSPDSSYEQYF.

This chain links TRBV19 with TRBJ1-5; 7 bases agree with TRBD1. There are 15 residues in the CDR3. V gave up 4 bases and J gave up 3 bases; unmatched junction bases: 6. Looked up from germline, CDR1 is LNHDA and CDR2 is SQIVND (reference sequence). The CDR3 DNA follows: TGTGCCAGTAGTACACCTGACAGGGCCAATCAGCCCCAGCATTTT. Translation: CASSTPDRANQPQHF.

V gene TRBV5-6 combines with J gene TRBJ1-4, with 7 bases matching TRBD1. Looked up from germline, CDR1 is SGHDT and CDR2 is YYEEEE. The CDR3 runs 15 residues. V lost 1 base to trimming and J lost 7 bases; unmatched junction nucleotides: 7. CDR3 nucleotides: TGTGCCAGCAGCTTGTCCACAGGGGAGGTTGAAAAACTGTTTTTT. Encoded protein: CASSLSTGEVEKLFF. Supplemented by reference TRBV5-6 and TRBJ1-4, the full variable domain reads DAGVTQSPTHLIKTRGQQVTLRCSPKSGHDTVSWYQQALGQGPQFIFQYYEEEERQRGNFPDRFSGHQFPNYSSELNVNALLLGDSALYLCASSLSTGEVEKLFFGSGTQLSVL.

The chain carries TRBV4-1 and TRBJ2-2, with 7 nucleotides matching TRBD1. This CDR3 comprises 15 residues. Germline lookup yields CDR1 MGHRA and CDR2 YSYEKL. The ends lost 4 bases at V and 4 bases at J; junction bases unmatched: 6. As DNA, the CDR3 is TGCGCCAGCAGCCTACAGGGGCGCGGCACCGGGGAGCTGTTTTTT. Protein sequence: CASSLQGRGTGELFF.

This rearrangement joins TRBV24-1 to TRBJ2-1; possibly TRBD2 for D (6 bases). Germline loops: CDR1 KGHDR, CDR2 SFDVKD. Between the trimmed V and J ends, which lost 4 bases and 3 bases, there was a span of 15 bases. This CDR3 region has 16 residues. The CDR3 coding sequence is TGTGCCACCAGTGACGGTAAGCGGGTGGACTACAATGAGCAGTTCTTC. Its translation is CATSDGKRVDYNEQFF.

The V call is TRBV4-1, the J call TRBJ2-1; 8 bases map to TRBD2. With 5 bases clipped from V and 12 bases from J, the junction kept 30 bases outside the gene matches. The germline gives CDR1 MGHRA, CDR2 YSYEKL. CDR3 length: 20 amino acids. Written as DNA, the CDR3 is TGCGCCAGCAGCTCAAGGGAGTTCCGGGAGAGCGGGAGAGGGCTTGGGGGGCAGTTCTTC. As protein: CASSSREFRESGRGLGGQFF.

The CDR3 sequence is CASSPTEFYGYTF. Written as DNA, the CDR3 is TGTGCCAGCAGCCCGACAGAGTTCTATGGCTACACCTTC. The chain is built from TRBV5-4 and TRBJ1-2; TRBD1 might be the D (5 bases). Trimming removed 4 bases from V and 4 bases from J, with 11 bases in between. The CDR3 contains 13 residues. Germline assignment: CDR1 SGHNT and CDR2 YYREEE (reference sequence).

In its sample, this clone was seen once. The chain joins TRBV2 to TRBJ1-5, with a tentative D call TRBD1 (6 bases). Trimming removed 5 bases at V and 6 bases at J, with 17 bases between. CDR3 length: 15 amino acids. Germline CDR1 and CDR2: SNHLY and FYNNEI. This CDR3 is CASSSGEGWRQPQHF. The CDR3 bases are TGTGCCAGCAGTTCAGGGGAAGGTTGGCGTCAGCCCCAGCATTTT.

The rearrangement uses TRBV7-9 and TRBJ1-1; maybe TRBD1 (5 bases). Trimming cost V 2 bases and J 1 base, with 11 bases left between them. The CDR3 runs 15 residues. Germline V gives CDR1 SEHNR, CDR2 FQNEAQ (reference sequence). DNA for the CDR3: TGTGCCAGCAGCTTAAGGGCAGGGCCGAACACTGAAGCTTTCTTT. It codes for CASSLRAGPNTEAFF. The complete variable domain, with remaining parts taken from reference TRBV7-9 and TRBJ1-1, reads DTGVSQNPRHKITKRGQNVTFRCDPISEHNRLYWYRQTLGQGPEFLTYFQNEAQLEKSRLLSDRFSAERPKGSFSTLEIQRTEQGDSAMYLCASSLRAGPNTEAFFGQGTRLTVV.

This clone was detected once. V usage is TRBV2 and J usage is TRBJ2-5; 7 nucleotides line up with TRBD2. Losses at the gene ends were 5 bases for V and 2 bases for J; bases not matched to a gene: 11. The CDR3 spans 16 residues. CDR1 and CDR2 from the germline V gene are SNHLY and FYNNEI. The CDR3 region is CASSPIAGWLQETQYF. The CDR3 DNA reads as TGTGCCAGCAGTCCCATAGCGGGCTGGTTACAAGAGACCCAGTACTTC.

The CDR3 protein is CASIGQGYNSPLHF. Here the CDR3 DNA reads TGTGCCAGCATTGGACAGGGCTATAATTCACCCCTCCACTTT. The chain has TRBV27 and TRBJ1-6, with 8 bases identical to TRBD1. V was clipped by 7 bases and J by 3 bases; unmatched bases: 2. The CDR3 spans 14 residues. Germline V gene data show CDR1 as MNHEY and CDR2 as SMNVEV (reference sequence).

This rearrangement joins TRBV4-1 to TRBJ2-7; D is perhaps TRBD1 (6 bases). Between the trimmed V and J ends, which lost 6 bases and 5 bases, there was a span of 20 bases. CDR1 and CDR2 from the germline V gene are MGHRA and YSYEKL. The CDR3 length is 15 residues. CDR3 sequence: CASSPSRQDPHEQYF. The CDR3 DNA sequence: TGCGCCAGCAGTCCAAGTCGACAGGATCCCCACGAGCAGTACTTC.

J is TRBJ2-7 and V is TRBV7-2; TRBD1 is a possible D gene (6 bases). Germline values: CDR1 SGHTA, CDR2 FQGNSA. This CDR3 contains 15 residues. Trimming left V 5 bases short and J 7 bases short, with 21 bases between. CDR3 coding DNA: TGTGCCAGCAGCCCCCGGGACATGAAAGAGGGGGAGCAGTACTTC. Its protein is CASSPRDMKEGEQYF.